Listed here is a single TCR beta chain. The data were taken from a study of blood T cell repertoires in COVID-19. Across the whole study: The United States, Italy and Spain were the sources of the acute and convalescent COVID-19 samples. Sample material is recorded as cDNA or gDNA derived from T cells, B-cell-depleted T cells, or PBMCs.

Methods used by the authors: The assay estimated nucleated cells by amplifying reference gene primers. The table came from immunoSEQ multiplex PCR; TCRdb's copy has only in-frame clones and leaves some out. Clone size and V and J calls were adopted from that table, with D and trimming inferred from the DNA. This table holds about 280,000 clones, 75% to 90% found once. While infection was still active, Seattle patients were enrolled and then followed longitudinally. Germline CDR1 reads SGHDT; CDR2 reads YYEEEE. V shed 4 bases and J 5 bases; nucleotides not matched to a gene: 8. The CDR3 consists of 16 residues.

The TCR comes from a woman aged 70-85 years with COVID-19, enrolled during active disease. The specimen was peripheral blood. This chain uses TRBV5-6 with TRBJ2-2; 10 bases match TRBD1. This CDR3 reads CASSILTGGGTGELFF. In DNA, the CDR3 is TGTGCCAGCAGCATACTGACAGGGGGCGGAACCGGGGAGCTGTTTTTT.